This entry lists 2 T cell receptor beta chains sequenced from one sample in a study of lung T cells in sarcoidosis with Löfgren's syndrome. TCRdb re-analysed the reads in MiXCR, keeping a single row per CDR3 protein. The sample holds several thousand distinct CDR3 sequences, about 21% seen once. Sequenced: CD4+ T cells from bronchoalveolar lavage fluid. Every receptor here comes from a human donor with sarcoidosis (Löfgren's syndrome or another form), or a control subject (not recorded which).

At least ten counts were recorded for this clonotype. The chain couples TRBV2 to TRBJ1-2; tentatively, D is TRBD1 (5 bases). Germline values: CDR1 SNHLY, CDR2 FYNNEI. V gave up 6 bases and J gave up 6 bases, with 14 bases separating them. The CDR3 length is 13 residues. CDR3 in amino acids: CASSAGTYNGYTF. Here the CDR3 DNA reads TGTGCCAGCAGCGCCGGGACGTATAATGGCTACACCTTC.

With respect to this clonotype: With a much larger clone just one base away, this may be a read error. V is TRBV6-5 and J is TRBJ2-3; D might be TRBD1 (7 bases). The germline CDR1 and CDR2 sequences are MNHEY and SVGAGI. The CDR3 spans 14 residues. As DNA, the CDR3 is TGTGCCGGCAGTTGGAGGGGGCGCACAGATACGCAGTATTTT. Protein sequence: CAGSWRGRTDTQYF.